These 14 T cell receptor beta chains originate from one sample sequenced in a study of cytomegalovirus exposure and HLA in healthy donors. PCR used 60 Vbeta primers and 13 Jbeta primers. Measured with immunoSEQ multiplex PCR; TCRdb has only the in-frame clones, and not every one. The sample yields about 190,000 clones, roughly four fifths seen once. Sequencing was done on a sample of PBMCs. These receptors originate from a woman in her thirties in good health and CMV-seropositive.

A single count supports this clone. This rearrangement joins TRBV9 to TRBJ2-1; D possibly corresponds to TRBD1 (6 bases). Germline loops: CDR1 SGDLS, CDR2 YYNGEE. The CDR3 is 15 amino acids. Trimming shortened V by 3 bases and J by 4 bases, and 14 bases separated the two germline ends. This chain's CDR3 is CASSGGWGQYNEQFF. The CDR3 nucleotides are TGTGCCAGCAGCGGGGGTTGGGGGCAATACAATGAGCAGTTCTTC.

The gene calls are TRBV7-9 and TRBJ2-5, with 9 bases aligning to TRBD1. The CDR3 spans 15 residues. Trimming at V came to 1 base and at J to 2 bases, leaving 2 bases not matched to a gene. Per germline, CDR1 SEHNR and CDR2 FQNEAQ (reference sequence). The chain's CDR3 is CASSLGTGDQETQYF. DNA for the CDR3: TGTGCCAGCAGCTTAGGGACAGGGGATCAAGAGACCCAGTACTTC.

The rearrangement uses TRBV5-3 and TRBJ2-1, with 7 bases that match TRBD2. TRBV5-3 is known as an ORF, though its function is uncertain. The CDR3 is 17 residues long. J gave up 5 bases and V 1 base, and 12 bases lay outside the gene matches. The CDR3 spells CARSLFCLRTRNNEQFF. CDR3 DNA sequence: TGTGCCAGAAGCTTGTTTTGTTTGCGGACTAGGAACAATGAGCAGTTCTTC.

In nucleotides, the CDR3 is TGTGCCAGCAGTCCCGGGACAGGCCCTTCGTATGGCTACACCTTC. Protein: CASSPGTGPSYGYTF. The gene calls are TRBV28 and TRBJ1-2, with 8 bases matching TRBD1. Germline CDR1 MDHEN, CDR2 SYDVKM. This CDR3 is 15 amino acids long. V gave up 5 bases and J gave up 5 bases; unmatched junction bases: 10.

The chain has TRBV7-2 and TRBJ2-3; D gene uncertain. Germline values: CDR1 SGHTA, CDR2 FQGNSA. V lost 4 bases, J lost 2 bases, and 10 bases lay in between. This CDR3 has 14 residues. CDR3 protein: CASSSILPTDTQYF. For the CDR3, the DNA is TGTGCCAGCAGCTCAATTCTACCCACAGATACGCAGTATTTT.

The gene calls are TRBV10-3 and TRBJ2-3; D is uncertain. V lost 10 bases, J lost 2 bases, and 19 bases lay in between. Looked up from germline, CDR1 is ENHRY and CDR2 is SYGVKD. The CDR3 totals 15 residues. The CDR3 coding sequence is TGTGCCACAAAACCCCAACAGACGGCCACAGATACGCAGTATTTT. This translates into CATKPQQTATDTQYF.

This clone was detected only a few times. The gene calls are TRBV28 and TRBJ1-5; TRBD1 agrees at 7 bases. The CDR3 is 16 amino acids. The J segment lost 6 bases and the V segment lost 2 bases, leaving 10 bases of the junction unmatched. Germline CDR1 is MDHEN and CDR2 is SYDVKM. In DNA, the CDR3 is TGTGCCAGCAGTTTACGTTACCGTCCAGGGGGTCAGCCCCAGCATTTT. Translated: CASSLRYRPGGQPQHF.

The V call is TRBV10-1, the J call TRBJ2-7; 14 nucleotides line up with TRBD2. Germline loops: CDR1 WNHNN, CDR2 SYGVQD (reference sequence). This CDR3 is built from 16 residues. V shed 6 bases, J shed 4 bases, and the junction held 8 bases outside the gene matches. CDR3 DNA sequence: TGCGCCAGCAGAGCCCAAGGGACTAGCGGGAGATACGAGCAGTACTTC. Its protein product is CASRAQGTSGRYEQYF.

The CDR3 sequence: CAIRGARSHYNEQFF. The CDR3 DNA reads TGTGCCATCAGGGGGGCGCGGAGCCATTACAATGAGCAGTTCTTC. The rearrangement links TRBV10-3 to TRBJ2-1; D is possibly TRBD1 (6 bases). CDR3 length: 15 amino acids. With 6 bases removed from V and 4 bases from J, the gap between germline ends came to 16 bases. CDR1 and CDR2 from the germline V gene are ENHRY and SYGVKD.

This clone has more than one count but fewer than ten. The CDR3 sequence is CAISEPSGIQETQYF. In nucleotides, the CDR3 is TGTGCCATCAGTGAGCCTAGCGGGATACAAGAGACCCAGTACTTC. The V gene is TRBV10-3, the J gene TRBJ2-5, with 9 bases identical to TRBD2. CDR3 size: 15 residues. Germline loops: CDR1 ENHRY, CDR2 SYGVKD. Trimming removed 2 bases from V and 2 bases from J; junction bases left unmatched: 3.

The rearrangement uses TRBV28 and TRBJ2-7; D perhaps matches TRBD1 (5 bases). V was pared by 7 bases and J by 3 bases, with 13 bases between. Looked up from germline, CDR1 is MDHEN and CDR2 is SYDVKM. CDR3 length: 13 amino acids. The CDR3 loop reads CASNLQGYYEQYF. CDR3 nucleotides: TGTGCCAGCAACCTCCAGGGTTACTACGAGCAGTACTTC.

The V gene is TRBV28, the J gene TRBJ2-2; D might be TRBD2 (6 bases). Deletions cut 6 bases from V and 6 bases from J, with 14 bases between. This CDR3 has 14 amino acids. Germline V gene sequence: CDR1 MDHEN, CDR2 SYDVKM. Here the CDR3 DNA reads TGTGCCAGCAGCCCTATCGGGAGCCCCGGGGAGCTGTTTTTT. Its protein is CASSPIGSPGELFF.

V and J are TRBV6-4 and TRBJ2-2; no clear D. V lost 0 bases and J 3 bases, leaving 8 bases between the germline ends. The length of the CDR3 is 15 residues. The V gene's germline CDR1 is MRHNA and CDR2 SNTAGT. The CDR3 sequence is CASSDSADYTGELFF. The CDR3 coding sequence is TGTGCCAGCAGTGACTCGGCAGACTACACCGGGGAGCTGTTTTTT.

Only a few counts were recorded for this clone. CDR3 bases: TGTGCCAGCAGTTTTCCGGGACAGGGGCCCTACGAGCAGTACTTC. Amino acids: CASSFPGQGPYEQYF. This chain uses TRBV6-9 with TRBJ2-7, with 10 bases lining up with TRBD1. This CDR3 has 15 amino acids. V trimming: 4 bases; J trimming: 2 bases; junction bases outside the gene matches: 5. Germline V lookup: CDR1 MNHGY, CDR2 SVAAGI.